Following are 28 T cell receptor beta chains from one sample sequenced in a study of T cell repertoires in cytomegalovirus infection. These receptors are not linked to any known antigen. MiXCR, applied by TCRdb to the reads, yields one record per CDR3 protein. The top ten clones hold about 20% of a sample with roughly 700,000 distinct CDR3 sequences, roughly 30% of them seen once. Sequencing used cultured PBMCs, obtained from culture after CMV antigen stimulation. All receptors derive from a human donor in good health (CMV status not recorded). Some clones in this sample may be carry-over from other donors' samples.

There are a few counts of this clonotype. The chain joins TRBV4-1 to TRBJ2-3; D is ambiguous. Germline V gives CDR1 MGHRA, CDR2 YSYEKL. The CDR3 runs 15 residues. V was clipped by 4 bases and J by 2 bases, with 13 bases between them. Here the CDR3 reads CASSLARTVTDTQYF. CDR3 bases: TGCGCCAGCAGCCTGGCGAGAACGGTCACAGATACGCAGTATTTT.

The V and J genes are TRBV12-5 and TRBJ2-7; 8 bases fit TRBD1. The CDR3 is 13 amino acids. V was pared by 5 bases and J by 4 bases, with 4 bases of the junction left unmatched. Looked up from germline, CDR1 is LGHNT and CDR2 is FRNRAP. The CDR3: CASGPQGAYEQYF. The DNA of the CDR3 is TGTGCTAGTGGTCCCCAGGGGGCATACGAGCAGTACTTC.

This rearrangement joins TRBV20-1 to TRBJ2-1; D is ambiguous. Per germline, CDR1 DFQATT and CDR2 SNEGSKA (reference sequence). With 3 bases removed from V and 7 bases from J, the gap between germline ends came to 13 bases. This CDR3 comprises 13 residues. The CDR3 loop is CSASASGKNEQFF. The CDR3 DNA follows: TGCAGTGCTAGTGCTTCCGGAAAGAATGAGCAGTTCTTC.

The rearrangement links TRBV6-2 or TRBV6-3 to TRBJ1-1; 7 nucleotides align to TRBD1. V gave up 2 bases and J gave up 0 bases; unmatched junction bases: 3. Germline lookup yields CDR1 MNHEY and CDR2 SVGEGT. The CDR3 spans 15 residues. CDR3 nucleotides: TGTGCCAGCAGTTACGCCAGGGGGATGAACACTGAAGCTTTCTTT. Translating it yields CASSYARGMNTEAFF.

The sample holds many counts of this clonotype. The chain recombines TRBV7-2 with TRBJ2-5; 15 nucleotides match TRBD2. The V and J ends lost 5 bases and 12 bases, in that order; junction bases with no gene match: 7. The CDR3 totals 14 residues. From germline, CDR1 is SGHTA and CDR2 FQGNSA. CDR3 coding DNA: TGTGCCAGCAGCCTCGGACTAGCGGGGGGGCCTGAGTACTTC. Its protein is CASSLGLAGGPEYF.

The J gene is TRBJ2-2, the V gene TRBV7-9; 7 nucleotides line up with TRBD1. Germline lookup yields CDR1 SEHNR and CDR2 FQNEAQ (reference sequence). The CDR3 has 14 residues. With V trimmed by 5 bases and J by 7 bases, 7 bases remained unmatched. This CDR3 reads CASSPGQLGGELFF. The CDR3 region has the DNA TGTGCCAGCAGCCCGGGACAGTTAGGCGGGGAGCTGTTTTTT. Full variable domain (missing parts from reference TRBV7-9 and TRBJ2-2): DTGVSQNPRHKITKRGQNVTFRCDPISEHNRLYWYRQTLGQGPEFLTYFQNEAQLEKSRLLSDRFSAERPKGSFSTLEIQRTEQGDSAMYLCASSPGQLGGELFFGEGSRLTVL.

The V gene is TRBV2, the J gene TRBJ2-2, with D perhaps matching TRBD1 or TRBD2 (5 bases each). Trimming took 5 bases from V and 4 from J, leaving 14 bases between them. The CDR3 is 15 amino acids. The germline gives CDR1 SNHLY, CDR2 FYNNEI. Here the CDR3 DNA reads TGTGCCAGCAGTCCGGGACCTTCCCTCACCGGGGAGCTGTTTTTT. Translating gives CASSPGPSLTGELFF.

This sequence joins TRBV6-5 and TRBJ2-7, with 7 bases identical to TRBD2. CDR3 size: 13 residues. Unmatched junction bases numbered 6, after V lost 5 bases and J lost 5 bases. The germline gives CDR1 MNHEY, CDR2 SVGAGI. CDR3 coding DNA: TGTGCCAGCAGTCGGGGAGGGGCCCACGAGCAGTACTTC. It specifies CASSRGGAHEQYF.

The gene calls are TRBV20-1 and TRBJ1-4; D might be TRBD1 (5 bases). The CDR3 extends over 14 amino acids. V was shortened by 0 bases and J by 11 bases, with 16 bases between the two germline ends. Germline CDR1 is DFQATT and CDR2 is SNEGSKA (reference sequence). CDR3 loop: CSARDWGGPEKLFF. CDR3 nucleotide sequence: TGCAGTGCTAGAGATTGGGGGGGTCCGGAGAAACTGTTTTTT.

The chain is built from TRBV28 and TRBJ2-1; D call uncertain. Trimming shortened V by 6 bases and J by 0 bases, and 3 bases separated the two germline ends. Germline lookup yields CDR1 MDHEN and CDR2 SYDVKM. The CDR3 has 12 amino acids. CDR3 bases: TGTGCCAGCAGGCCCTCCTACAATGAGCAGTTCTTC. It is translated as CASRPSYNEQFF.

This clonotype was seen a single time. This CDR3 reads CSALIPTHWNTEAFF. The CDR3 nucleotides read TGCAGTGCCCTGATCCCGACCCACTGGAACACTGAAGCTTTCTTT. J is TRBJ1-1 and V is TRBV20-1; D is ambiguous. In germline, CDR1 is DFQATT, CDR2 SNEGSKA (reference sequence). V dropped 6 bases and J dropped 1 base, with 18 bases sitting between them. This CDR3 region has 15 residues.

This clonotype has a handful of counts. The V call is TRBV6-6, the J call TRBJ2-7, with D tentatively TRBD1 (5 bases). Trimming removed 5 bases from V and 5 bases from J, with 19 bases in between. Germline CDR1 reads MNHNY; CDR2 reads SVGAGI (reference sequence). The CDR3 spans 15 residues. The CDR3 DNA reads as TGTGCCAGCAGTCGACCAGGCAGGGCCCTCCACGAGCAGTACTTC. It specifies CASSRPGRALHEQYF.

This sequence joins TRBV6-6 and TRBJ2-3; D gene uncertain. The CDR3 sequence is 12 residues long. Germline loops: CDR1 MNHNY, CDR2 SVGAGI (reference sequence). Trimming pared 6 bases from V and 7 bases from J, leaving 11 bases between. The DNA of the CDR3 is TGTGCCAGCAGCGAGAGTTCTAATACGCAGTATTTT. It specifies CASSESSNTQYF.

This clonotype was seen repeatedly, ten times or more. The chain is built from TRBV7-2 and TRBJ1-6; TRBD1 might be the D (5 bases). Germline V lookup: CDR1 SGHTA, CDR2 FQGNSA. There are 15 residues in the CDR3. Between the trimmed V and J ends, which lost 0 bases and 8 bases, there was a span of 11 bases. The CDR3 region has the DNA TGTGCCAGCAGCTTAGCGGGCAGGGTTTATTCACCCCTCCACTTT. Translation gives CASSLAGRVYSPLHF.

V is TRBV5-4 and J is TRBJ2-3; the D gene is possibly TRBD2 (6 bases). Trimming left V 4 bases short and J 4 bases short, with 10 bases between. Germline V gene lookup returns CDR1 SGHNT and CDR2 YYREEE (reference sequence). CDR3 size: 13 residues. CDR3 loop: CASSRLESDTQYF. CDR3 in DNA: TGTGCCAGCAGCCGACTAGAGTCAGATACGCAGTATTTT.

The chain carries TRBV7-6 and TRBJ2-3; 9 nucleotides line up with TRBD2. The CDR3 runs to 15 residues. V dropped 5 bases and J dropped 4; count of bases not matched to a gene: 7. CDR1 is SGHVS and CDR2 is FNYEAQ in the germline V gene. Here the CDR3 DNA reads TGTGCCAGCAGCCCAGCGGGGGGCAATGCAGATACGCAGTATTTT. This translates into CASSPAGGNADTQYF.

Note on this clonotype: The junction shows a germline mismatch at one end, possibly a read error. This chain joins TRBV7-9 and TRBJ1-2, with a tentative D call TRBD1 (5 bases). CDR3 length: 17 residues. From germline, CDR1 is SEHNR and CDR2 FQNEAQ (reference sequence). The CDR3 loop reads CANSLIGDALANYGYTF. The CDR3 coding sequence is TGTGCCAACAGCTTAATAGGGGACGCATTAGCTAACTATGGCTACACCTTC.

This clonotype has only a few counts. The V gene is TRBV27, the J gene TRBJ2-7, with 8 bases identical to TRBD1. The V gene end was trimmed by 5 bases and the J gene end by 4 bases; junction bases not matched to a gene: 7. This CDR3 contains 14 residues. Germline V gene sequence: CDR1 MNHEY, CDR2 SMNVEV (reference sequence). CDR3 sequence reads: CASSRTGLRYEQYF. Here the CDR3 DNA reads TGTGCCAGCAGTCGGACAGGGTTACGGTACGAGCAGTACTTC.

This chain connects TRBV4-2 to TRBJ2-3, with D unclear. This CDR3 has 13 amino acids. Trimming left V 5 bases short and J 4 bases short, with 10 bases between. Looked up from germline, CDR1 is LGHNA and CDR2 is YNFKEQ. The DNA of the CDR3 is TGTGCCAGCAGCGCCCCGCGGCCAGATACGCAGTATTTT. Translated: CASSAPRPDTQYF.

A single count supports this clonotype. The V gene is TRBV20-1, the J gene TRBJ1-4; no firm D call. Per germline, CDR1 DFQATT and CDR2 SNEGSKA (reference sequence). Trimming removed 0 bases from V and 2 bases from J, with 10 bases in between. The CDR3 consists of 15 residues. CDR3 nucleotide sequence: TGCAGTGCTAGAGATTGGGATCCGACTAATGAAAAACTGTTTTTT. Translated, it gives CSARDWDPTNEKLFF.

The chain employs TRBV12-3 or TRBV12-4 and TRBJ1-1; D unresolved. Trimming took 4 bases from V and 7 from J, leaving 16 bases between them. The length of the CDR3 is 14 residues. The CDR3 DNA is TGTGCCAGCAGTTCAGTGACTGGGTGGGGTGAAGCTTTCTTT. This encodes CASSSVTGWGEAFF.

This clonotype has a handful of counts. This chain joins TRBV7-2 and TRBJ1-2; the D gene is possibly TRBD1 (6 bases). V lost 0 bases, J lost 8 bases, and 10 bases lay in between. This CDR3 comprises 13 residues. Per the germline V gene, CDR1 is SGHTA and CDR2 is FQGNSA. CDR3 coding DNA: TGTGCCAGCAGCTTAGCCACAGGGTGGGGCTACACCTTC. Amino acid sequence: CASSLATGWGYTF.

This rearrangement joins TRBV11-2 to TRBJ2-1; TRBD2 aligns across 9 bases. The CDR3 covers 17 residues. In germline, CDR1 is SGHAT, CDR2 FQNNGV. With V trimmed by 2 bases and J by 3 bases, 8 bases remained unmatched. The CDR3 nucleotides are TGTGCCAGCAGCTTACGCCGCGGGGGGGGCCTCTACAATGAGCAGTTCTTC. Amino acids: CASSLRRGGGLYNEQFF.

The rearrangement joins TRBV7-9 to TRBJ2-2, with D possibly TRBD1 on 5 matching bases. The V end was cut by 3 bases, the J end by 7 bases, with 6 bases between. Germline assignment: CDR1 SEHNR and CDR2 FQNEAQ (reference sequence). This CDR3 has 12 residues. The CDR3 here is CASSLGLGELFF. The CDR3 nucleotides are TGTGCCAGCAGCTTGGGGCTCGGGGAGCTGTTTTTT.

This chain uses TRBV10-3 with TRBJ1-6; D remains ambiguous. This CDR3 contains 16 residues. V was pared by 2 bases and J by 0 bases, with 8 bases between. Germline V CDR1 and CDR2: ENHRY, SYGVKD. CDR3 coding DNA: TGTGCCATCAGTGAGCGTGTTAGCTCCTATAATTCACCCCTCCACTTT. Protein sequence: CAISERVSSYNSPLHF.

The V call is TRBV7-2, the J call TRBJ2-5; possible D gene TRBD2, 5 bases. This CDR3 is 14 amino acids long. The germline CDR1 and CDR2 sequences are SGHTA and FQGNSA. Between the trimmed V and J ends, which lost 2 bases and 2 bases, there was a span of 9 bases. In nucleotides, the CDR3 is TGTGCCAGCAGCTTATCGAGGGTGCAAGAGACCCAGTACTTC. This sequence encodes CASSLSRVQETQYF.

This clonotype was recorded many times. Here the CDR3 DNA reads TGTGCCAGCAGCTATCGACAGGGGGGTACAGATACGCAGTATTTT. Translating gives CASSYRQGGTDTQYF. This rearrangement joins TRBV7-2 to TRBJ2-3; TRBD1 matches at 9 bases. This CDR3 comprises 15 residues. The J segment lost 3 bases and the V segment lost 4 bases, leaving 5 bases of the junction unmatched. Germline V gives CDR1 SGHTA, CDR2 FQGNSA.

This clonotype was counted only a few times. The chain has TRBV12-3 or TRBV12-4 and TRBJ1-6; TRBD1 matches 7 bases. The CDR3 runs 16 residues. Unmatched junction bases numbered 13, after V lost 5 bases and J lost 9 bases. CDR3 residues: CASSARQGLVSSPLHF. In nucleotides, the CDR3 is TGTGCCAGCAGTGCAAGACAGGGTCTAGTATCTTCACCCCTCCACTTT.